Below, 18 T cell receptor beta chains from the same sample are listed, as sequenced in a study of blood T cell repertoires in COVID-19. Clones were read by immunoSEQ multiplex PCR, and TCRdb kept only the in-frame ones, dropping some. Of 200,000 to 250,000 clones in the sample, approximately 86% are singletons; the top ten hold around 2.9%. The specimen was peripheral blood. Every receptor here comes from a woman aged 30 to 39 who had recovered from COVID-19.

As regards this clone: The germline gene is not matched at one end of the junction; a read error may be the cause. The chain uses TRBV7-9 and TRBJ2-7; 8 bases are shared with TRBD2. CDR1 is SEHNR and CDR2 is FQNEAQ in the germline V gene (reference sequence). The CDR3 consists of 14 residues. The CDR3 protein is CASSLSGGTYIGDF. DNA of the CDR3: TGTGCCAGCAGCTTGAGCGGGGGAACGTACATAGGAGACTTC.

J is TRBJ2-1 and V is TRBV21-1; the table's D call TRBD2 went unverified against the DNA. TRBV21-1 is described as a pseudogene. The CDR3 is 15 amino acids. The CDR3 DNA follows: TGTGCCAGCAGCAAAAGGACTACCGATGACAATGAGCAGTTCTTC. Protein sequence: CASSKRTTDDNEQFF.

The DNA of the CDR3 is TGTGCCAGCAGAGCGACGGACAGGGGCCTCCGGGGCTACACCTTC. Translated, it gives CASRATDRGLRGYTF. V gene TRBV2 combines with J gene TRBJ1-2; TRBD1 matches 9 bases. With V trimmed by 6 bases and J by 8 bases, 13 bases remained unmatched. This CDR3 is built from 15 residues. CDR1 and CDR2 (germline): SNHLY, FYNNEI.

The V and J genes are TRBV6-8 and TRBJ1-1; 8 bases are a match to TRBD1. CDR3 length equals 15 residues. Germline CDR1 reads MNHGY; CDR2 reads SAAAGT. The junction had 9 bases not matched to a gene; V was cut back by 5 bases and J by 4 bases. The CDR3 is CASSNLKTGGTEAFF. CDR3 nucleotides: TGTGCCAGCAGTAACTTAAAAACAGGGGGCACTGAAGCTTTCTTT.

The chain uses TRBV10-3 and TRBJ1-3; TRBD1 matches 9 bases. The CDR3 is 15 residues long. J gave up 0 bases and V 7 bases, and 4 bases lay outside the gene matches. Germline V lookup: CDR1 ENHRY, CDR2 SYGVKD. The CDR3 loop reads CAIKPGQGSGNTIYF. CDR3 DNA: TGTGCCATCAAGCCGGGACAGGGCTCTGGAAACACCATATATTTT.

The chain uses TRBV6-5 and TRBJ1-1; perhaps TRBD1 as D (5 bases). Trimming cost V 0 bases and J 5 bases, with 10 bases left between them. The CDR3 is 14 amino acids. Germline CDR1 is MNHEY and CDR2 is SVGAGI. The CDR3 coding sequence is TGTGCCAGCAGTTACTCGGGGGGTGAGACTGAAGCTTTCTTT. Protein: CASSYSGGETEAFF.

V gene TRBV1 combines with J gene TRBJ2-7; the table's D call, TRBD1, has no DNA check behind it. TRBV1 is described as a pseudogene. This CDR3 region has 20 residues. CDR3 amino acids: CTSSQVNRGIMTAYTYEQYF. The CDR3 DNA reads TGCACCAGCAGCCAAGTAAACAGGGGGATCATGACCGCTTATACCTACGAGCAGTACTTC.

The V gene is TRBV2, the J gene TRBJ2-1; TRBD2 matches at 8 bases. The length of the CDR3 is 15 residues. J was trimmed by 2 bases and V by 6 bases; bases with no gene match: 6. Germline lookup yields CDR1 SNHLY and CDR2 FYNNEI. The CDR3: CASRQGLAPYNEQFF. CDR3 bases: TGTGCCAGCAGACAAGGACTAGCCCCCTACAATGAGCAGTTCTTC.

The chain employs TRBV3-1 (or the pseudogene TRBV3-2) and TRBJ2-3, with TRBD2 matching 10 bases. J was trimmed by 2 bases and V by 1 base; bases with no gene match: 3. CDR1 LGHDT and CDR2 YNNKEL come from the germline V gene (reference sequence). The CDR3 has 16 amino acids. The CDR3: CASSQVAGGSTDTQYF. DNA for the CDR3: TGTGCCAGCAGCCAAGTAGCGGGGGGCTCCACAGATACGCAGTATTTT.

V usage is TRBV5-1 and J usage is TRBJ2-5, with 10 bases identical to TRBD2. The CDR3 has 14 residues. With 4 bases clipped from V and 4 bases from J, the junction kept 4 bases outside the gene matches. The germline V gene encodes CDR1 SGHRS and CDR2 YFSETQ. CDR3 nucleotides: TGCGCCAGCAGCCGGACTAGCGGATTAGAGACCCAGTACTTC. Protein sequence: CASSRTSGLETQYF. Full variable domain (rest looked up from reference TRBV5-1 and TRBJ2-5): KAGVTQTPRYLIKTRGQQVTLSCSPISGHRSVSWYQQTPGQGLQFLFEYFSETQRNKGNFPGRFSGRQFSNSRSEMNVSTLELGDSALYLCASSRTSGLETQYFGPGTRLLVL.

The chain links TRBV7-2 to TRBJ2-7, with TRBD2 matching over 8 bases. The CDR3 sequence is 15 residues long. Germline V gene data show CDR1 as SGHTA and CDR2 as FQGNSA. The V and J ends lost 5 bases and 0 bases, in that order; junction bases with no gene match: 6. The CDR3 sequence: CASSVSGAGSYEQYF. For the CDR3, the DNA is TGTGCCAGCAGCGTTAGCGGGGCCGGCTCCTACGAGCAGTACTTC.

The chain is built from TRBV7-3 and TRBJ2-4, with 15 bases matching TRBD2. CDR3 length: 14 residues. The J segment lost 12 bases and the V segment lost 5 bases, leaving 5 bases of the junction unmatched. Germline assignment: CDR1 SGHTA and CDR2 FQGTGA. The CDR3 region is CASSPGLAGGPQYF. The CDR3, as DNA: TGTGCCAGCAGCCCCGGACTAGCGGGGGGGCCTCAGTACTTC. Complete variable domain (other parts from reference TRBV7-3 and TRBJ2-4): GAGVSQTPSNKVTEKGKYVELRCDPISGHTALYWYRQSLGQGPEFLIYFQGTGAADDSGLPNDRFFAVRPEGSVSTLKIQRTERGDSAVYLCASSPGLAGGPQYFGAGTRLSVL.

The chain joins TRBV10-3 to TRBJ1-6; 8 nucleotides line up with TRBD1. Per germline, CDR1 ENHRY and CDR2 SYGVKD. J was trimmed by 8 bases and V by 10 bases; bases with no gene match: 10. The CDR3 is made up of 14 amino acids. CDR3 sequence: CATTDDRGYSPLHF. The CDR3 coding sequence is TGTGCCACCACCGATGACAGGGGATATTCACCCCTCCACTTT.

This clone was detected only once. The chain uses TRBV18 and TRBJ1-3; a weak D match, TRBD1 (5 bases). CDR3 length equals 15 residues. CDR1 and CDR2 from the germline V gene are KGHSH and LQKENI. Trimming removed 6 bases at V and 4 bases at J, with 16 bases between. The CDR3, as DNA: TGTGCCAGCTCCCCGCGGGGGGGATCCGGAAACACCATATATTTT. Its translation: CASSPRGGSGNTIYF.

The table lists this clone with a count of one. V usage is TRBV11-2 and J usage is TRBJ1-4; a weak D match, TRBD1 (6 bases). The V gene lost 5 bases and the J gene lost 3 bases, with 13 bases spanning the gap. Germline CDR1 reads SGHAT; CDR2 reads FQNNGV. The CDR3 spans 15 residues. CDR3 bases: TGTGCCAGCAGCCGAAACAGGGCTGCTAATGAAAAACTGTTTTTT. Its protein product is CASSRNRAANEKLFF.

This rearrangement joins TRBV7-3 to TRBJ2-1; 9 positions agree with TRBD1. Germline CDR1 is SGHTA and CDR2 is FQGTGA. The CDR3 is 15 amino acids. V dropped 6 bases and J dropped 7; count of bases not matched to a gene: 10. Written as DNA, the CDR3 is TGTGCCAGCAGTTACAACGACAGGGGGAAAAATGAGCAGTTCTTC. Translating gives CASSYNDRGKNEQFF.

The chain combines TRBV11-2 with TRBJ1-4, with 7 nucleotides matching TRBD1. CDR3 length: 16 residues. Germline V lookup: CDR1 SGHAT, CDR2 FQNNGV. V shed 3 bases and J 2 bases; nucleotides not matched to a gene: 6. For the CDR3, the DNA is TGTGCCAGCAGCTTGGGACAGACGCCGACTAATGAAAAACTGTTTTTT. Its translation: CASSLGQTPTNEKLFF.

This sequence joins TRBV2 and TRBJ2-3; 7 bases agree with TRBD2. This CDR3 region has 15 residues. V shed 3 bases, J shed 3 bases, and the junction held 6 bases outside the gene matches. Germline V gene data show CDR1 as SNHLY and CDR2 as FYNNEI. The CDR3: CASSDTGGKTDTQYF. In DNA, the CDR3 is TGTGCCAGCAGTGATACGGGGGGAAAGACAGATACGCAGTATTTT.